This passage covers 25 T cell receptor beta chains from one sample sequenced in a study of T cells in Graves' hyperthyroidism and ophthalmopathy. TCR beta CDR3 sequences were amplified from RNA transcripts. An initial round of RT-PCR targeting the TCR CDR3 relied on the HTBI primer set. One entry per CDR3 protein, called by TCRdb with MiXCR from the multiplex PCR reads. This table has 450,000 to 600,000 distinct CDR3 sequences, less than 15% appearing once. The sequenced material came from blood. The receptors were sampled from a woman in her 40s with Graves' hyperthyroidism.

There are many counts of this clonotype. The J gene is TRBJ1-1, the V gene TRBV6-1; the D is unclear. The CDR3 is 12 residues long. In germline, CDR1 is MNHNS, CDR2 SASEGT. The V end was cut by 7 bases, the J end by 0 bases, with 6 bases between. CDR3 sequence (DNA): TGTGCCAGCAAGACGGTGAACACTGAAGCTTTCTTT. Protein: CASKTVNTEAFF.

This clonotype was seen many times. This sequence joins TRBV20-1 and TRBJ2-3; TRBD2 might be the D (6 bases). Germline CDR1 reads DFQATT; CDR2 reads SNEGSKA (reference sequence). The CDR3 spans 12 residues. Trimming cost V 6 bases and J 5 bases, with 12 bases left between them. CDR3 nucleotides: TGCAGTGCGCCACTAGCTAGAGATACGCAGTATTTT. Encoded protein: CSAPLARDTQYF.

This clonotype was counted many times. The chain carries TRBV28 and TRBJ1-3; D call uncertain. V lost 10 bases to trimming and J lost 2 bases, with 9 bases between them. The CDR3 consists of 12 residues. Germline CDR1 is MDHEN and CDR2 is SYDVKM. DNA of the CDR3: TGTGCCACTCACGGAGCTGGAAACACCATATATTTT. It is translated as CATHGAGNTIYF.

In its sample, this clonotype was seen many times. V is TRBV24-1 and J is TRBJ1-1; 8 bases line up with TRBD1. Germline values: CDR1 KGHDR, CDR2 SFDVKD. The CDR3 is 14 residues long. With 6 bases clipped from V and 1 base from J, the junction kept 3 bases outside the gene matches. This CDR3 reads CATSNGQGNTEAFF. The CDR3 DNA sequence: TGTGCCACCAGTAATGGACAGGGGAACACTGAAGCTTTCTTT.

This clonotype was seen more than once but under ten times. The junction shows a germline mismatch at one end, possibly a read error. The J gene is TRBJ2-1, the V gene TRBV18, with 10 bases that match TRBD2. The CDR3 spans 17 residues. Germline V lookup: CDR1 KGHSH, CDR2 LQKENI. CDR3 sequence reads: CASSPRPLAGLYNEQLF. CDR3 sequence (DNA): TGTGCCAGCTCACCACGGCCACTAGCGGGACTATACAATGAGCAGCTCTTC.

A note on this clonotype: At one of its ends the junction is not consistent with the germline gene, which may arise from a read error. V gene TRBV3-1 combines with J gene TRBJ1-1; possibly TRBD1 for D (5 bases). This CDR3 region has 17 residues. CDR1 is LGHDT, CDR2 YNNKEL, per germline (reference sequence). Written as DNA, the CDR3 is TGTGCCAGCAGCCAAGATAGTTCCTATGGGGGGAACCCTGAAGCTTTCTTT. It codes for CASSQDSSYGGNPEAFF.

The chain joins TRBV5-1 to TRBJ2-3; D uncertain. Germline CDR1 is SGHRS and CDR2 is YFSETQ. V was clipped by 0 bases and J by 2 bases, with 16 bases between them. This CDR3 is 17 amino acids long. Here the CDR3 DNA reads TGCGCCAGCAGCTTGGCCCGGGCTAGTGGGTCCACAGATACGCAGTATTTT. It specifies CASSLARASGSTDTQYF.

The chain joins TRBV5-1 to TRBJ2-1; 7 bases are shared with TRBD2. CDR1 is SGHRS, CDR2 YFSETQ, per germline. The junction had 6 bases not matched to a gene; V was cut back by 0 bases and J by 3 bases. The CDR3 covers 16 residues. CDR3: CASSLDPSGVYNEQFF. As DNA, the CDR3 is TGCGCCAGCAGCTTGGACCCTAGCGGTGTCTACAATGAGCAGTTCTTC.

This clonotype appeared many times. This chain joins TRBV12-3 or TRBV12-4 and TRBJ2-7; TRBD2 aligns across 12 bases. The CDR3 contains 17 residues. V lost 5 bases and J lost 2; bases outside the gene matches: 10. DNA for the CDR3: TGTGCCAGCAGTGCGCGGACTAGCGGGACTACCCCCTACGAGCAGTACTTC. Translating it yields CASSARTSGTTPYEQYF.

The chain recombines TRBV6-5 with TRBJ2-7; possible D gene TRBD1, 6 bases. The germline gives CDR1 MNHEY, CDR2 SVGAGI. The V and J ends lost 2 bases and 6 bases respectively, with 17 bases between them. The CDR3 consists of 15 residues. CDR3 DNA sequence: TGTGCCAGCAGTTACAACAGGGCTAGTGTCGGCGAGCAGTACTTC. Translation: CASSYNRASVGEQYF.

The sample holds a few counts of this clonotype. This sequence joins TRBV20-1 and TRBJ2-7, with 8 nucleotides matching TRBD1. The J segment lost 0 bases and the V segment lost 0 bases, leaving 7 bases of the junction unmatched. Germline V gives CDR1 DFQATT, CDR2 SNEGSKA (reference sequence). CDR3 length: 16 amino acids. The CDR3 DNA is TGCAGTGCTAGAGATCAACAGGGGGGTCGCTCCTACGAGCAGTACTTC. It codes for CSARDQQGGRSYEQYF.

This clonotype was detected only a few times. This chain joins TRBV18 and TRBJ1-2; unclear D gene. The V gene lost 3 bases and the J gene lost 4 bases, with 12 bases spanning the gap. The germline V gene encodes CDR1 KGHSH and CDR2 LQKENI. The CDR3 contains 14 residues. CDR3 nucleotides: TGTGCCAGCTCACCCTCGGAACAATCCTATGGCTACACCTTC. It translates to CASSPSEQSYGYTF.

This clonotype was counted between two and nine times. The chain couples TRBV29-1 to TRBJ2-7, with 9 bases fitting TRBD1. CDR1 and CDR2 from the germline V gene are SQVTM and ANQGSEA. The length of the CDR3 is 13 residues. V dropped 7 bases and J dropped 4; count of bases not matched to a gene: 8. The CDR3 region has the DNA TGCAGCGCCGGACAGGGGTTAGGTTACGAGCAGTACTTC. The encoded protein is CSAGQGLGYEQYF.

In its sample, this clonotype was seen many times. V and J are TRBV12-3 or TRBV12-4 and TRBJ1-2; D possibly corresponds to TRBD1 (5 bases). With 1 base removed from V and 4 bases from J, the gap between germline ends came to 10 bases. CDR3 length: 14 residues. Written as DNA, the CDR3 is TGTGCCAGCAGTTTAGGTCCCGGGGCCTATGGCTACACCTTC. Translated, it gives CASSLGPGAYGYTF.

This sequence joins TRBV6-2 or TRBV6-3 and TRBJ2-7, with D perhaps matching TRBD1 (5 bases). The V gene's germline CDR1 is MNHEY and CDR2 SVGEGT. V lost 10 bases and J lost 1, with 17 bases in between. This CDR3 contains 14 residues. This CDR3 is CATLQAAGSYEQYF. The CDR3 DNA follows: TGTGCCACCCTACAGGCGGCAGGGTCCTACGAGCAGTACTTC.

This clonotype has a count of ten or more. The chain has TRBV29-1 and TRBJ2-7; 12 nucleotides align to TRBD1. The CDR3 totals 17 residues. CDR1 and CDR2 (germline): SQVTM, ANQGSEA. V lost 6 bases and J lost 0; bases outside the gene matches: 12. DNA of the CDR3: TGCAGCGTAGCGACCGGGACAGGGGGCGCGAGCTCCTACGAGCAGTACTTC. Protein product: CSVATGTGGASSYEQYF.

This clonotype was seen ten or more times. V and J are TRBV28 and TRBJ2-3; tentative D call: TRBD2 (7 bases). With 7 bases removed from V and 6 bases from J, the gap between germline ends came to 20 bases. The CDR3 length is 15 residues. The germline gives CDR1 MDHEN, CDR2 SYDVKM. The CDR3 DNA is TGTGCCAGCACCCTATCGGGGGGCGCATGGGATACGCAGTATTTT. Translated, it gives CASTLSGGAWDTQYF. Full variable domain (missing parts from reference TRBV28 and TRBJ2-3): DVKVTQSSRYLVKRTGEKVFLECVQDMDHENMFWYRQDPGLGLRLIYFSYDVKMKEKGDIPEGYSVSREKKERFSLILESASTNQTSMYLCASTLSGGAWDTQYFGPGTRLTVL.

This clonotype was seen only a few times. The chain uses TRBV29-1 and TRBJ2-1; 10 bases map to TRBD2. With V trimmed by 1 base and J by 0 bases, 9 bases remained unmatched. Germline V gene sequence: CDR1 SQVTM, CDR2 ANQGSEA. This CDR3 contains 18 residues. The CDR3 loop is CSVEGLAGERSSYNEQFF. The CDR3 DNA reads TGCAGCGTTGAAGGGCTAGCGGGAGAGCGGAGCTCCTACAATGAGCAGTTCTTC.

In its sample, this clonotype was seen many times. The chain combines TRBV30 with TRBJ2-2; TRBD1 aligns across 7 bases. The CDR3 sequence is 15 residues long. Trimming took 4 bases from V and 2 from J; bases not matched to a gene: 7. The germline CDR1 and CDR2 sequences are GTSNPN and SVGIG (reference sequence). As DNA, the CDR3 is TGTGCCTGGAACCTCAGGGGGAGAAACACCGGGGAGCTGTTTTTT. It translates to CAWNLRGRNTGELFF.

V usage is TRBV30 and J usage is TRBJ1-5; TRBD1 agrees at 7 bases. The CDR3 covers 13 residues. Looked up from germline, CDR1 is GTSNPN and CDR2 is SVGIG (reference sequence). V trimming: 2 bases; J trimming: 4 bases; junction bases outside the gene matches: 2. The CDR3 sequence: CAWSSTGNQPQHF. In DNA form, the CDR3 reads TGTGCCTGGAGTTCGACAGGGAATCAGCCCCAGCATTTT.

This clonotype was counted ten times or more. The chain recombines TRBV19 with TRBJ2-2; D may be TRBD1 (5 bases). The CDR3 loop spans 14 amino acids. The germline CDR1 and CDR2 sequences are LNHDA and SQIVND (reference sequence). Trimming stripped 5 bases from V and 7 bases from J, with 14 bases between. CDR3 bases: TGTGCCAGTAGTCTACGCCCGGACATCGGGGAGCTGTTTTTT. Protein sequence: CASSLRPDIGELFF.

As for this clonotype: A much bigger clone sits one base away, suggesting this may be a read error. In nucleotides, the CDR3 is TGTGCCTGCAGCCCAACCCCGTATGATACGCAGTATTTT. It yields the protein CACSPTPYDTQYF. J is TRBJ2-3 and V is TRBV6-1, with no clear D. CDR1 is MNHNS and CDR2 is SASEGT in the germline V gene. The CDR3 is 13 amino acids.

V and J are TRBV6-5 and TRBJ1-1, with D perhaps TRBD1 (5 bases). CDR3 size: 14 residues. Germline assignment: CDR1 MNHEY and CDR2 SVGAGI. Trimming took 5 bases from V and 1 from J, leaving 11 bases between them. The chain's CDR3 is CASSLQAGNTEAFF. The DNA for the CDR3 is TGTGCCAGCAGTCTACAGGCGGGGAACACTGAAGCTTTCTTT.

This clonotype was observed many times. J is TRBJ2-7 and V is TRBV20-1; TRBD1 aligns across 7 bases. The trim removed 4 bases at V and 3 bases at J, leaving 6 bases unmatched. The germline CDR1 and CDR2 sequences are DFQATT and SNEGSKA (reference sequence). The CDR3 totals 13 residues. CDR3 sequence reads: CSATRQGRYEQYF. CDR3 DNA sequence: TGCAGTGCTACTAGACAGGGACGCTACGAGCAGTACTTC.

This clonotype was seen many times. The J gene is TRBJ2-3, the V gene TRBV12-3 or TRBV12-4; D perhaps matches TRBD2 (5 bases). CDR3 length: 15 residues. Trimming took off 1 base at V and 4 bases at J, with 12 bases between the two ends. The CDR3 nucleotides read TGTGCCAGCAGTTTAGACCCCACTAGTTCAGATACGCAGTATTTT. Translation: CASSLDPTSSDTQYF.